This is a list of T cell receptor beta chains from one sample in a study of blood T cell repertoires in COVID-19. TCRdb's table, derived via immunoSEQ multiplex PCR, lists solely in-frame clones and lacks some. The repertoire consists of 250,000 to 300,000 clones, with around nine tenths occurring once and the leading ten covering around 10%. Source material: peripheral blood. These receptors were taken from a woman in her twenties or thirties with COVID-19, enrolled during active disease. The CDR3 runs from the conserved cysteine through the conserved F or W. A D gene is named only where the DNA matches it firmly. Where a row states a size, it is once, few, many or the class of an expanded clone; other rows omit it.

clone_size	v_call	j_call	d_call	cdr3_aa	cdr3_nt
-	TRBV4-2	TRBJ2-5	TRBD2	CASSHLTSGGQETQYF	TGTGCCAGCAGCCACCTGACTAGCGGGGGACAAGAGACCCAGTACTTC
-	TRBV5-4	TRBJ1-1	-	CASRWGAEAFF	TGTGCCAGCAGGTGGGGCGCTGAAGCTTTCTTT
-	TRBV30	TRBJ1-5	-	CAWSVALSGQPQHF	TGTGCCTGGAGTGTAGCTCTCTCGGGTCAGCCCCAGCATTTT
-	TRBV28	TRBJ1-5	-	CASSPKLTGPSNQPQHF	TGTGCCAGCAGTCCAAAATTAACAGGGCCCAGCAATCAGCCCCAGCATTTT
-	TRBV5-8	TRBJ1-2	TRBD1	CASSMDRDIYGYTF	TGTGCCAGCAGCATGGACAGGGATATATATGGCTACACCTTC
-	TRBV19	TRBJ2-7	-	CASSIARTDYEQYF	TGTGCCAGTAGTATAGCAAGGACAGACTACGAGCAGTACTTC
once	TRBV1	TRBJ2-1	-	CTSSQESGGPYNEQFF	TGCACCAGCAGCCAAGAAAGCGGGGGGCCGTACAATGAGCAGTTCTTC
-	TRBV5-4	TRBJ2-7	-	CASSFTTGSYEQYF	TGTGCCAGCAGCTTCACGACAGGCTCCTACGAGCAGTACTTC
-	TRBV6-2/TRBV6-3	TRBJ2-7	-	CASSRFGEKRYEQYF	TGTGCCAGCAGCCGCTTCGGGGAAAAACGCTACGAGCAGTACTTC
-	TRBV9	TRBJ2-7	TRBD1	CASSDGQGGQYF	TGTGCCAGCAGCGACGGACAGGGCGGGCAGTACTTC
few	TRBV7-9	TRBJ1-2	-	CASSSDRTYGYTF	TGTGCCAGCAGCTCCGACAGAACCTATGGCTACACCTTC
once	TRBV5-1	TRBJ2-1	TRBD2	CASSLGLAGGTYNEQFF	TGCGCCAGCAGCTTGGGACTAGCGGGGGGCACCTACAATGAGCAGTTCTTC
once	TRBV6-1	TRBJ1-1	-	CASSAQPITGNTEAFF	TGTGCCAGCAGTGCCCAACCGATCACGGGGAACACTGAAGCTTTCTTT
-	TRBV6-1	TRBJ2-3	TRBD2	CASSEFPAGAQGGTDTQYF	TGTGCCAGCAGTGAATTCCCAGCGGGGGCCCAGGGTGGCACAGATACGCAGTATTTT
-	TRBV15	TRBJ1-1	-	CATSAQWTLGNTEAFF	TGTGCCACCAGCGCCCAATGGACACTTGGGAACACTGAAGCTTTCTTT
once	TRBV11-2	TRBJ2-1	-	CASSLRIGVGLKNEQFF	TGTGCCAGCAGCTTGAGAATAGGGGTTGGTTTGAAAAATGAGCAGTTCTTC
-	TRBV7-6	TRBJ2-3	-	CASSLGYSGTDTQYF	TGTGCCAGCAGCTTAGGCTACTCCGGTACAGATACGCAGTATTTT
once	TRBV6-5	TRBJ1-2	TRBD1	CASSTTPTGYGYTF	TGTGCCAGCAGCACAACCCCGACAGGGTATGGCTACACCTTC
-	TRBV7-2	TRBJ2-1	TRBD1	CASSFDRATYNEQFF	TGTGCCAGCAGCTTCGACAGGGCAACCTACAATGAGCAGTTCTTC
-	TRBV7-8	TRBJ1-5	TRBD1	CASSPRQGLPQHF	TGTGCCAGCAGCCCTCGACAGGGGTTGCCCCAGCATTTT
-	TRBV20-1	TRBJ1-5	-	CSASLGQNIISNQPQHF	TGCAGTGCTAGTCTGGGACAAAATATCATTAGCAATCAGCCCCAGCATTTT
-	TRBV5-1	TRBJ1-2	-	CASSPETPGWDGYTF	TGCGCCAGCAGCCCCGAAACCCCAGGGTGGGATGGCTACACCTTC
-	TRBV7-8	TRBJ2-7	TRBD2	CASSFRDYSYEQYF	TGTGCCAGCAGCTTCCGGGACTATTCCTACGAGCAGTACTTC
-	TRBV2	TRBJ2-5	TRBD2	CASSYPGLARETQYF	TGTGCCAGCAGTTACCCGGGACTAGCGAGGGAGACCCAGTACTTC
-	TRBV27	TRBJ1-2	TRBD1	CASSSGQGLYYGYTF	TGTGCCAGCAGTTCTGGACAGGGACTTTACTATGGCTACACCTTC
-	TRBV5-1	TRBJ1-1	-	CASSLKRVLDTEAFF	TGCGCCAGCAGCTTGAAGAGGGTACTGGACACTGAAGCTTTCTTT
-	TRBV21-1	TRBJ2-3	-	CASSAQLAGNGDTQYF	TGTGCCAGCAGTGCTCAACTAGCGGGCAATGGAGATACGCAGTATTTT
-	TRBV5-1	TRBJ2-7	TRBD1	CASTLSQGAAYEQYF	TGCGCCAGCACCCTATCCCAGGGGGCAGCCTACGAGCAGTACTTC
few	TRBV19	TRBJ1-1	TRBD1	CASGDRNTEAFF	TGTGCCAGTGGGGACAGGAACACTGAAGCTTTCTTT
-	TRBV27	TRBJ2-3	TRBD1	CASSFLGQGGTDTQYF	TGTGCCAGCAGTTTCCTCGGACAGGGCGGTACAGATACGCAGTATTTT
-	TRBV15	TRBJ1-1	-	CATSRDVAPQAGTEAFF	TGTGCCACCAGCAGAGATGTGGCGCCACAGGCGGGGACTGAAGCTTTCTTT
-	TRBV7-9	TRBJ2-1	TRBD1	CASSLSGTGGAGRFF	TGTGCCAGCAGCTTAAGTGGGACAGGGGGCGCAGGGCGGTTCTTC
few	TRBV1	TRBJ1-1	-	CTSSHPDRVNTEAFF	TGCACCAGCAGCCACCCGGACAGGGTGAACACTGAAGCTTTCTTT
-	TRBV14	TRBJ1-1	-	CASSHPTENRNTEAFF	TGTGCCAGCAGCCACCCCACAGAAAACCGGAACACTGAAGCTTTCTTT
-	TRBV6-2/TRBV6-3	TRBJ1-6	TRBD1	CASSRDRNSPLHF	TGTGCCAGCAGCAGGGACAGAAATTCACCCCTCCACTTT
-	TRBV20-1	TRBJ1-2	-	CSASRVFGGAPIANYGYTF	TGCAGTGCTAGTAGGGTTTTTGGGGGCGCCCCTATAGCTAACTATGGCTACACCTTC
-	TRBV5-1	TRBJ2-7	TRBD2	CASSFGLAGLSYEQYF	TGCGCCAGCAGCTTCGGACTAGCGGGCCTGTCCTACGAGCAGTACTTC
-	TRBV10-3	TRBJ1-2	-	CAISESGFSGGYTF	TGTGCCATCAGTGAGTCTGGGTTCTCCGGGGGCTACACCTTC
-	TRBV19	TRBJ2-2	TRBD2	CASSRGTSRGLAGGTNTGELFF	TGTGCCAGTAGTAGAGGGACATCCCGAGGACTAGCGGGGGGCACGAACACCGGGGAGCTGTTTTTT
-	TRBV2	TRBJ1-6	TRBD1	CASSIRDRQSPLHF	TGTGCCAGCAGTATCCGGGACAGACAATCACCCCTCCACTTT
-	TRBV20-1	TRBJ1-1	-	CSGETNTEAFF	TGCAGTGGGGAGACGAACACTGAAGCTTTCTTT
-	TRBV3-1/TRBV3-2	TRBJ1-3	-	CASSLGGSGNTIYF	TGTGCCAGCAGCCTAGGCGGATCTGGAAACACCATATATTTT
-	TRBV23-1	TRBJ2-3	TRBD2	CASQNRRRGAERDTQYF	TGCGCCAGCCAGAATCGCCGGCGGGGGGCCGAACGAGATACGCAGTATTTT
-	TRBV5-5	TRBJ1-2	-	CASSLVMTGSYGYTF	TGTGCCAGCAGCTTGGTGATGACAGGAAGCTATGGCTACACCTTC
-	TRBV7-8	TRBJ2-2	-	CASSFIGVPNTGELFF	TGTGCCAGCAGCTTTATAGGGGTCCCGAACACCGGGGAGCTGTTTTTT